This note documents a single TCR beta chain sequence. Antigen: not known. The CDR3 runs to 15 residues. Germline loops: CDR1 MNHNY, CDR2 SVGAGI (reference sequence). The data were taken from a study of CXCR3-negative and CXCR3-positive naive CD8 T cells. Definition of naive CD8+ T cells rested on a CD45RO-CCR7+CD27+CD95- profile. Study results and caveats: More hydrophobic TRB CDR3s occurred in CXCR3-positive than in CXCR3-negative naive cells.

UMI-tagged TRB cDNA libraries were built via 5' RACE. TCRdb re-called the 5' RACE reads; one entry per CDR3 protein, DNA not given. In total, the table holds tens of thousands of distinct CDR3 sequences. The chain links TRBV6-6 to TRBJ2-3; TCRdb reports TRBD1, a call that lacks DNA to check it against. The sequence was obtained from a human donor in good health. Some clones in this sample may be carry-over from other donors' samples. The sample consisted of naive CXCR3- CD8+ T cells from blood. Subset of the sample: CD45RO-CCR7+CD27+CD95- naive CD8+ T cells lacking CXCR3 (TNR3-). CDR3 region: CASSHTGTDTDTQYF.